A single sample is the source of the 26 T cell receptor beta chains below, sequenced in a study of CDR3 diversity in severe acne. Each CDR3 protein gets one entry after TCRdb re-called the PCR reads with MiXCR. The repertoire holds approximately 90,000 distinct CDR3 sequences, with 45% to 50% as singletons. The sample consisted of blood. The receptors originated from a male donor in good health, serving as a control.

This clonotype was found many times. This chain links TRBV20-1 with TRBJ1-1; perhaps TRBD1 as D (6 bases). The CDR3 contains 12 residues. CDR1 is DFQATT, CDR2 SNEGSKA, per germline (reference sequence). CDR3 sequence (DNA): TGCGTCGACAGGCCTATGAACACTGAAGCTTTCTTT. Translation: CVDRPMNTEAFF.

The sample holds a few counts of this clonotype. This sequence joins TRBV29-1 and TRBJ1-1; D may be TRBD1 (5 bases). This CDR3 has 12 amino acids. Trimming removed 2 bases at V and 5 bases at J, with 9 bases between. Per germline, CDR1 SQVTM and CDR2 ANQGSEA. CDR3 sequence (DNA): TGCAGCGTTGAAAAGGGGACGACTGAAGCTTTCTTT. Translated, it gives CSVEKGTTEAFF.

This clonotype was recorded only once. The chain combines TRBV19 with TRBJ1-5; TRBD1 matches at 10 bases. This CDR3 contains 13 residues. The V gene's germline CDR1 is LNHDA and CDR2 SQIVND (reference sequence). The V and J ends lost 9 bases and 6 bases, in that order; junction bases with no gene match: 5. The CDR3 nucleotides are TGTGCCAGCATGGACAGGGGGGTTCAGCCCCAGCATTTT. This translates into CASMDRGVQPQHF.

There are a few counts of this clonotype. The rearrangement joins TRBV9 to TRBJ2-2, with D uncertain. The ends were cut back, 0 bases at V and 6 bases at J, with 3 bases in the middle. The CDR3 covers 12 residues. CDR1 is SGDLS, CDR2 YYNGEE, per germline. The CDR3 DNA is TGTGCCAGCAGCGTAGTACCCGGGGAGCTGTTTTTT. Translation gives CASSVVPGELFF.

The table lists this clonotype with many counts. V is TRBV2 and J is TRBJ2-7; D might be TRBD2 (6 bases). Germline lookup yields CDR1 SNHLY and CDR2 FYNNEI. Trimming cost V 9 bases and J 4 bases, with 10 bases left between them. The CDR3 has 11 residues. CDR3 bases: TGTGCCAGTCGGGACTTTTACGAGCAGTACTTC. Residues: CASRDFYEQYF.

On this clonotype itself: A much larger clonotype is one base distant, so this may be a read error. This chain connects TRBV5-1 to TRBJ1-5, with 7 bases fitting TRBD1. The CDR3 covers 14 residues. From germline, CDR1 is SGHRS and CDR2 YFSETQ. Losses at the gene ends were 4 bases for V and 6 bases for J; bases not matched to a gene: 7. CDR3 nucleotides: TGCGCCAGCAGCAAGGGGGCAAGGAGTCAGCCCCAGCATTTT. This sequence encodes CASSKGARSQPQHF.

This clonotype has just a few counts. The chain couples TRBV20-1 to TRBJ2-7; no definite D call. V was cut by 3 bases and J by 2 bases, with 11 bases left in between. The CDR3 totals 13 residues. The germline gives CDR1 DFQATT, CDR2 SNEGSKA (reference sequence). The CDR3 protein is CSAREPSAYEQYF. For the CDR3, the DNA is TGCAGTGCTAGGGAGCCCTCCGCCTACGAGCAGTACTTC.

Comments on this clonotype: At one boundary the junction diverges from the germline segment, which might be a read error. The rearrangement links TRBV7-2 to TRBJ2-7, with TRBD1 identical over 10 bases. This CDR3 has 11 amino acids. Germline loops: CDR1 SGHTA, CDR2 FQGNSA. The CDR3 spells CASSHPGTGDF. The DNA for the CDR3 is TGTGCCAGCAGCCATCCCGGGACAGGGGACTTT. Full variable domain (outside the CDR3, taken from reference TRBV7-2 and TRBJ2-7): GAGVSQSPSNKVTEKGKDVELRCDPISGHTALYWYRQSLGQGLEFLIYFQGNSAPDKSGLPSDRFSAERTGGSVSTLTIQRTQQEDSAVYLCASSHPGTGDFGPGTRLTVT.

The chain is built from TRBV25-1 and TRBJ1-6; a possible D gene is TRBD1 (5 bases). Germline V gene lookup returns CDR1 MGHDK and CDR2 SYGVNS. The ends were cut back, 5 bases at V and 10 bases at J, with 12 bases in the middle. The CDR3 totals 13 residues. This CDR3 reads CASSFGGVSPLHF. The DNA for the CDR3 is TGTGCCAGCAGTTTTGGAGGGGTCTCACCCCTCCACTTT.

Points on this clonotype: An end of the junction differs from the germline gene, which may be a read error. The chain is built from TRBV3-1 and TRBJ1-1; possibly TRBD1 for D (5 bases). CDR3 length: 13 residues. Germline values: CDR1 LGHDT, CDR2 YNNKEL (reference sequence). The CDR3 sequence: CAGSQGTNTEAFF. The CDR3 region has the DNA TGTGCCGGCAGCCAAGGGACCAACACTGAAGCTTTCTTT.

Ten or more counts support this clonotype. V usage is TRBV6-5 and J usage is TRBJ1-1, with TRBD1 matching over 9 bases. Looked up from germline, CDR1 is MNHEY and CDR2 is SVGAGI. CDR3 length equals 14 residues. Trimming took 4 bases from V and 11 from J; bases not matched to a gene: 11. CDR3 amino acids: CASSSLGTGLGAFF. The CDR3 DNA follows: TGTGCCAGCAGTTCACTCGGGACAGGGTTGGGGGCTTTCTTT.

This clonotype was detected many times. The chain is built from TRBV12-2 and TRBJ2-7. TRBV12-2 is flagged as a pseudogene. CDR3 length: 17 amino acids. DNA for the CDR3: TGTGCAAGTCGCTTAGAATCTGGCAGACCAGCAGCCTACGAGCAGTACTTC. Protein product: CASRLESGRPAAYEQYF.

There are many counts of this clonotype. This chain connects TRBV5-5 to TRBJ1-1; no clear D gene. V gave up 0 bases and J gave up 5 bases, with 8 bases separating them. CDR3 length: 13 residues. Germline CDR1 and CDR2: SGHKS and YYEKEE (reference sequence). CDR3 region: CASSLAAGTEAFF. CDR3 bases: TGTGCCAGCAGCTTGGCCGCGGGGACTGAAGCTTTCTTT.

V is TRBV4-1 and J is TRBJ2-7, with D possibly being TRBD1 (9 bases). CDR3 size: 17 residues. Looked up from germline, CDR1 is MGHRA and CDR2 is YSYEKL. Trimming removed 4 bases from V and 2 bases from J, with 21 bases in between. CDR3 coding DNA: TGCGCCAGCAGCCCCCGGGGGGGACAGGGACTCCCCTACGAGCAGTACTTC. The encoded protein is CASSPRGGQGLPYEQYF.

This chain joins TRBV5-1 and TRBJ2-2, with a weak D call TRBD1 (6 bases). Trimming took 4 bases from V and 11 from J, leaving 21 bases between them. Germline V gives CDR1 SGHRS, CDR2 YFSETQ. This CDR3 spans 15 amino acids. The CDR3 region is CASSEKTGENYELFF. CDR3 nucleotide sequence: TGCGCCAGCAGCGAGAAGACAGGAGAGAACTACGAGCTGTTTTTT.

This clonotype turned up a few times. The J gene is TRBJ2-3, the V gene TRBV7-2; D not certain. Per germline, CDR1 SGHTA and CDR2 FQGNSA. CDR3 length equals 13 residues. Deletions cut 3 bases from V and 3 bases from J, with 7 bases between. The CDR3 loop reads CASSFPNTDTQYF. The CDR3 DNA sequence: TGTGCCAGCAGCTTTCCGAATACAGATACGCAGTATTTT.

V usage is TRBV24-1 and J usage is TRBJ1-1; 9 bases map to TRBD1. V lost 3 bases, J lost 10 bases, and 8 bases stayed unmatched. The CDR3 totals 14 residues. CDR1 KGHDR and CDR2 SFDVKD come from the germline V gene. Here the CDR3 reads CATSDMGTGLAAFF. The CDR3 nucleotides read TGTGCCACCAGTGATATGGGGACAGGGCTTGCAGCTTTCTTT.

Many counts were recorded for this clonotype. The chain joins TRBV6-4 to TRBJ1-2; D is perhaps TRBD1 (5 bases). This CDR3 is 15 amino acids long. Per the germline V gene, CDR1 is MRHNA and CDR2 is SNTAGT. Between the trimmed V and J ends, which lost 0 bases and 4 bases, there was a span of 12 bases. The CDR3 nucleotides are TGTGCCAGCAGTGACTCAAGGCAGGGTGGCTATGGCTACACCTTC. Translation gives CASSDSRQGGYGYTF.

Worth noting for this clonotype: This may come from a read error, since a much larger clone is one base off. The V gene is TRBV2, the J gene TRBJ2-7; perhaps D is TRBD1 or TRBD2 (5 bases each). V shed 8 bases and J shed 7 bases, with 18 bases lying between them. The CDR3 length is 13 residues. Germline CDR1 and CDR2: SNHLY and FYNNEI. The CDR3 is CASAPPDTGEQYF. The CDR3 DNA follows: TGTGCCAGCGCTCCACCGGACACGGGGGAGCAGTACTTC.

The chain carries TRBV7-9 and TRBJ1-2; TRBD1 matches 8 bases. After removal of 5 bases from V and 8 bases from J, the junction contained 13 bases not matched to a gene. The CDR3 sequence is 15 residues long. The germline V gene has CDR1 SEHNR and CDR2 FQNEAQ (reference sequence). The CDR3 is CASSPGQGSSWGYTF. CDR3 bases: TGTGCCAGCAGCCCCGGACAGGGAAGCTCTTGGGGCTACACCTTC. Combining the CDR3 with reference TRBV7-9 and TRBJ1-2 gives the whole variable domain DTGVSQNPRHKITKRGQNVTFRCDPISEHNRLYWYRQTLGQGPEFLTYFQNEAQLEKSRLLSDRFSAERPKGSFSTLEIQRTEQGDSAMYLCASSPGQGSSWGYTFGSGTRLTVV.

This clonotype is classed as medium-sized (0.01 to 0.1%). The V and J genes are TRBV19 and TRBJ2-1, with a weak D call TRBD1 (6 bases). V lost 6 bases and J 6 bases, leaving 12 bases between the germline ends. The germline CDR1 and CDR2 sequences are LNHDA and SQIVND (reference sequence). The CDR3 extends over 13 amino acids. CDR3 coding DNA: TGTGCCAGTAGGAACAGAGGGGGCAATGAGCAGTTCTTC. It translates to CASRNRGGNEQFF.

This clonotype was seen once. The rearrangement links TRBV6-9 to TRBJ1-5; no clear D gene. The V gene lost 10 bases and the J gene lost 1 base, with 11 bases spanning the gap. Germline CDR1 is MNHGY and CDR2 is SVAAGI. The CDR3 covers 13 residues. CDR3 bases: TGTGCCAACGGAATGGAGAGCAATCAGCCCCAGCATTTT. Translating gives CANGMESNQPQHF.

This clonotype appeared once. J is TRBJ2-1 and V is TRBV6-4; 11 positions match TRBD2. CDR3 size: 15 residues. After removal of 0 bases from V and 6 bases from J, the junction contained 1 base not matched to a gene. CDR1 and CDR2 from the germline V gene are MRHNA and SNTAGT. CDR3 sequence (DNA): TGTGCCAGCAGTGACTCTAGCGGGGGGGCCAATGAGCAGTTCTTC. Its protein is CASSDSSGGANEQFF.

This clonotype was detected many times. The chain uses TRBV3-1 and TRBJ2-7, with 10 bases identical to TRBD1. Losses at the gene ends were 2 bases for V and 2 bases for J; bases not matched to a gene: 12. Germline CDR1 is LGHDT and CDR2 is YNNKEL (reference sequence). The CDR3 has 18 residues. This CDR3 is CASSQNAGTGEETYEQYF. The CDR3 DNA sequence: TGTGCCAGCAGCCAAAACGCCGGGACAGGGGAAGAAACCTACGAGCAGTACTTC.

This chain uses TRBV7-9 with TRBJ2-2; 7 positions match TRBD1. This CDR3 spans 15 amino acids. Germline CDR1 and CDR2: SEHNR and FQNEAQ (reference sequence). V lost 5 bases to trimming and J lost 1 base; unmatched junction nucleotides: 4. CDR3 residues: CASSVNRGNTGELFF. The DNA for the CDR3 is TGTGCCAGCAGCGTAAACAGGGGGAACACCGGGGAGCTGTTTTTT.

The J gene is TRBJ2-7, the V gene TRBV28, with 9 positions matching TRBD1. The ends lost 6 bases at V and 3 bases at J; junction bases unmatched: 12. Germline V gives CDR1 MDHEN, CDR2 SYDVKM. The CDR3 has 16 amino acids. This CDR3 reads CASSLLTGGGSYEQYF. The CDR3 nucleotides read TGTGCCAGCAGCCTCCTAACAGGGGGCGGGAGCTACGAGCAGTACTTC.